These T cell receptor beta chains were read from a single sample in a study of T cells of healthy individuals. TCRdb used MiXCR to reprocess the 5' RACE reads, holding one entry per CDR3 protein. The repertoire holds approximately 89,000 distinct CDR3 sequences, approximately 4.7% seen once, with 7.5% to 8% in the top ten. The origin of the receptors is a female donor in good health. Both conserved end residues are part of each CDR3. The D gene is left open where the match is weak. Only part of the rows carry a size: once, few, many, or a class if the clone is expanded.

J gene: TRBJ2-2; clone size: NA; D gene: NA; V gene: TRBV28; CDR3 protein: CASSPSTGELFF; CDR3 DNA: TGTGCCAGCAGCCCGTCCACCGGGGAGCTGTTTTTT
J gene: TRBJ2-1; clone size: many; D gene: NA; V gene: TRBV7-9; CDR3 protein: CASSLGKVGEYNEQFF; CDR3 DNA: TGTGCCAGCAGCTTAGGGAAAGTGGGAGAATACAATGAGCAGTTCTTC
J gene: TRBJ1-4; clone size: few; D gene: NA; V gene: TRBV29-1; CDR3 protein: CSVSGVSGRDFEKLFF; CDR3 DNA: TGCAGCGTTTCGGGGGTATCGGGGAGGGATTTTGAAAAACTGTTTTTT
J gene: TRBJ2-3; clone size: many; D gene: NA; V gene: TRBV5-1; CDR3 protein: CASKPQRGTDTQYF; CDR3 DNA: TGCGCCAGCAAACCCCAGCGGGGCACAGATACGCAGTATTTT
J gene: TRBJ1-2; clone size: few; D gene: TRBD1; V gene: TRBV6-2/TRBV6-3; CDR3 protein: CASSSDRGNNYGYTF; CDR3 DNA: TGTGCCAGCAGTTCGGACAGGGGAAATAACTATGGCTACACCTTC
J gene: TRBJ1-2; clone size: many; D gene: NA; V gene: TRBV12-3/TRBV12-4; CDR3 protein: CASSSEGRKHGYTF; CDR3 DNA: TGTGCCAGCTCCTCCGAGGGTAGGAAGCATGGCTACACCTTC
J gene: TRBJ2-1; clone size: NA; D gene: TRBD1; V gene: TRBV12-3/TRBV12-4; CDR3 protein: CASSFPRTGENEQFF; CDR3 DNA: TGTGCCAGCAGTTTCCCCCGGACAGGGGAAAATGAGCAGTTCTTC
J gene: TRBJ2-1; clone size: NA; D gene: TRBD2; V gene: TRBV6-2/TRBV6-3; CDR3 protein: CASSLGLAAINEQFF; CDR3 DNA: TGTGCCAGCAGCCTTGGACTAGCGGCGATCAATGAGCAGTTCTTC
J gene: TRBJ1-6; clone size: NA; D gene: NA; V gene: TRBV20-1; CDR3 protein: CSAPGGGSPLHF; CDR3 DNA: TGCAGTGCTCCGGGAGGAGGATCACCCCTCCACTTT
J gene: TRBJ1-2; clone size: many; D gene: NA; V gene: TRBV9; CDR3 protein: CASSTRTDVHGYTF; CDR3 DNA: TGTGCCAGCAGCACCCGAACGGACGTACATGGCTACACCTTC
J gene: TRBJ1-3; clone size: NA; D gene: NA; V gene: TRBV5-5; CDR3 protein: CASSPGGLGNTIYF; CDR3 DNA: TGTGCCAGCAGCCCCGGGGGTCTTGGAAACACCATATATTTT
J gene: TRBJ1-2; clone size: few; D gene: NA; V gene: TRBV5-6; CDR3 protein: CASSLSHGLYGYTF; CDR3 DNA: TGTGCCAGCAGCTTGAGTCACGGACTTTATGGCTACACCTTC
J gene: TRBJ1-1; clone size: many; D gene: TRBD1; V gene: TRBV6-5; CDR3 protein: CASISGTVNTEAFF; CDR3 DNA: TGTGCCAGCATATCCGGGACAGTTAACACTGAAGCTTTCTTT
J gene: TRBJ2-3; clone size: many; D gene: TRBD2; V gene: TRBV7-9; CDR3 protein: CASSSKRDSSTDTQYF; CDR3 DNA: TGTGCCAGCAGCTCAAAGCGGGATTCTAGCACAGATACGCAGTATTTT
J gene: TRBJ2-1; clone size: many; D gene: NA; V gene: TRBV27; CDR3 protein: CASGSWVSEQFF; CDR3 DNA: TGTGCCAGCGGCTCTTGGGTCAGTGAGCAGTTCTTC
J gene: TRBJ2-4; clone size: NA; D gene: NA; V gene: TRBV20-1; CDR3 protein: CSAPTRAKNIQYF; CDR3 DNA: TGCAGTGCACCTACCCGAGCCAAAAACATTCAGTACTTC
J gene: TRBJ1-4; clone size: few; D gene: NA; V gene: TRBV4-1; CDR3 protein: CASSQVSPLREKLFF; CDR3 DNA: TGCGCCAGCAGCCAAGTGTCACCTCTGAGGGAAAAACTGTTTTTT
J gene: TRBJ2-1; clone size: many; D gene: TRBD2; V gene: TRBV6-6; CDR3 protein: CASHPRTSGYNEQFF; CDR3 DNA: TGTGCCAGTCACCCCAGGACTAGCGGGTACAATGAGCAGTTCTTC
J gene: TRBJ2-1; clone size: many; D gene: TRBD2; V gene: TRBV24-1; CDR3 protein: CATSALLAGSDSYNEQFF; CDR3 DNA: TGTGCCACCAGTGCGCTACTAGCGGGATCGGACTCCTACAATGAGCAGTTCTTC
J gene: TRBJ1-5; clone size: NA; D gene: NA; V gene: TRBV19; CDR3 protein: CASSIPTANQPQHF; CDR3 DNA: TGTGCCAGTAGTATTCCAACAGCCAATCAGCCCCAGCATTTT
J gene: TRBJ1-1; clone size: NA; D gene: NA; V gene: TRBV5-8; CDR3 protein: CASSLSIRAEAFF; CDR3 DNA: TGTGCCAGCAGCTTGAGTATTAGGGCTGAAGCTTTCTTT
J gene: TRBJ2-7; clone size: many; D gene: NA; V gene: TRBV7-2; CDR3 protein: CASRNPTEAPYEQYF; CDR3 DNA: TGTGCCAGCCGGAACCCCACGGAAGCCCCCTACGAGCAGTACTTC
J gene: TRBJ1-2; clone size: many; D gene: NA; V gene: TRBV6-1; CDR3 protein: CASSEYKELANYGYTF; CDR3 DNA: TGTGCCAGCAGTGAATACAAAGAACTAGCTAACTATGGCTACACCTTC
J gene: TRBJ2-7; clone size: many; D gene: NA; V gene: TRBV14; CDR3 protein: CASSQGAEQYF; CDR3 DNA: TGTGCCAGCAGCCAAGGGGCCGAGCAGTACTTC
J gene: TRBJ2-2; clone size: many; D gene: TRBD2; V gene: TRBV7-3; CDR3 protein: CASSLGPSLAGVGGELFF; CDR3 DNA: TGTGCCAGCAGCTTAGGCCCCTCTCTAGCGGGAGTTGGCGGGGAGCTGTTTTTT
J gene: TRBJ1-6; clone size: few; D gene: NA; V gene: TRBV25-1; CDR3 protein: CASSVPGSPLHF; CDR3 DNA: TGTGCCAGCAGTGTCCCAGGTTCACCCCTCCACTTT
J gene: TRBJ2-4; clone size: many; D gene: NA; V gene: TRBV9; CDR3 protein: CASSVGAGALGNIQYF; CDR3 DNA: TGTGCCAGCAGCGTAGGTGCGGGGGCGCTGGGAAACATTCAGTACTTC
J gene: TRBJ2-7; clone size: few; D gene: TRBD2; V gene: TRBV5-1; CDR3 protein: CASRISGGSYEQYF; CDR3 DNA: TGCGCCAGCAGAATAAGCGGGGGCTCCTACGAGCAGTACTTC
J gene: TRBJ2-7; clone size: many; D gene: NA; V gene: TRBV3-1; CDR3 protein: CASSQGRGLSYEQYF; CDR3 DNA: TGTGCCAGCAGCCAAGGACGAGGGCTCTCCTACGAGCAGTACTTC
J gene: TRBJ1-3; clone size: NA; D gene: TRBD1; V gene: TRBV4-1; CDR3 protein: CASSQTGGSGNTIYF; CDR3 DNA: TGCGCCAGCAGCCAGACAGGGGGCTCTGGAAACACCATATATTTT
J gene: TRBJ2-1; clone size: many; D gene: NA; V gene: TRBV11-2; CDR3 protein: CASSSLVGANNEQFF; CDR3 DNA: TGTGCCAGCAGCTCCCTCGTCGGGGCCAACAATGAGCAGTTCTTC
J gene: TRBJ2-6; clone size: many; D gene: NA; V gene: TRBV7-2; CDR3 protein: CASSSMSSRSGANVLTF; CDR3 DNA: TGTGCCAGCAGCTCGATGTCTAGCAGGTCTGGGGCCAACGTCCTGACTTTC
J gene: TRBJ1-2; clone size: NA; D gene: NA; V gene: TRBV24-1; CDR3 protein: CATSDSYNYGYTF; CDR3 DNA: TGTGCCACCAGTGACAGTTATAACTATGGCTACACCTTC
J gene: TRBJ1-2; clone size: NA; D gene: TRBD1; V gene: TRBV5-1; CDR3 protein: CASSLKPGQGAFGYTF; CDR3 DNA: TGCGCCAGCAGCTTAAAGCCGGGACAGGGGGCGTTTGGCTACACCTTC
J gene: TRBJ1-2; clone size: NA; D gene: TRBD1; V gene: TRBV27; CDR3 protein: CASSLRTGGLLYGYTF; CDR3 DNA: TGTGCCAGCAGTTTAAGGACAGGGGGCTTACTTTATGGCTACACCTTC
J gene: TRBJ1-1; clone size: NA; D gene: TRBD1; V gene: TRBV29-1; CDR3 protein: CSVERGRTEAFF; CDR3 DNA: TGCAGCGTTGAAAGGGGGCGAACTGAAGCTTTCTTT
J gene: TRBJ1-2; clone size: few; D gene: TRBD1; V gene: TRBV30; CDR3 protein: CAWSYRQGGGYTF; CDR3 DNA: TGTGCCTGGAGTTACCGACAGGGGGGCGGCTACACCTTC
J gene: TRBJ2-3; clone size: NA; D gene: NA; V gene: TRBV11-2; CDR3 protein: CASSLSRGSLKYF; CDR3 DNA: TGTGCCAGCAGCTTGTCAAGGGGGAGCCTCAAGTATTTT
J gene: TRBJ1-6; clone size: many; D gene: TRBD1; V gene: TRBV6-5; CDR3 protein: CASRPTGGPLHF; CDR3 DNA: TGTGCCAGCAGGCCTACAGGGGGGCCCCTCCACTTT
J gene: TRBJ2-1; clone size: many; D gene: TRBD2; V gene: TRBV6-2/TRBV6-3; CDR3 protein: CASSRSGGGNEQFF; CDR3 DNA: TGTGCCAGCAGCCGTAGCGGGGGGGGCAATGAGCAGTTCTTC
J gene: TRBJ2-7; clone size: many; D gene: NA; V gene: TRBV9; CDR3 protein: CASSVGQWNEQYF; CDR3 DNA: TGTGCCAGCAGCGTAGGACAGTGGAACGAGCAGTACTTC
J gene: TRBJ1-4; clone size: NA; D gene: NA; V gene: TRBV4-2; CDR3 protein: CASSQEGQGMGEKLFF; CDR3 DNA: TGTGCCAGCAGCCAAGAAGGGCAGGGGATGGGTGAAAAACTGTTTTTT
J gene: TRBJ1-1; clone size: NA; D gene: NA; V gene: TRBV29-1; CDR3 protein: CSGTVALEAFF; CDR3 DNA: TGCAGCGGGACAGTTGCCTTGGAAGCTTTCTTT
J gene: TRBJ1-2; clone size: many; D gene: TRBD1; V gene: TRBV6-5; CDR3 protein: CASRDSNNYGYTF; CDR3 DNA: TGTGCCAGCCGGGACAGCAATAACTATGGCTACACCTTC
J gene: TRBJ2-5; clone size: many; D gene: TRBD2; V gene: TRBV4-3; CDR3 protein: CASSQDLGLAETQYF; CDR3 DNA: TGCGCCAGCAGCCAAGATTTGGGACTAGCAGAGACCCAGTACTTC
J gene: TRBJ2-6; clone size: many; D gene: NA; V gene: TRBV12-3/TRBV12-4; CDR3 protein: CASSLLSGSGANVLTF; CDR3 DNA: TGTGCCAGCAGTCTCCTATCGGGGTCTGGGGCCAACGTCCTGACTTTC
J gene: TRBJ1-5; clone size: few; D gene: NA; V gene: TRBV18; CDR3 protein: CASSPGSGNNQPQHF; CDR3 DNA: TGTGCCAGCTCACCGGGATCAGGGAACAATCAGCCCCAGCATTTT
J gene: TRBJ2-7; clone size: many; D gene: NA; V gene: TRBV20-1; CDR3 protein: CSARGPANEQYF; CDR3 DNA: TGCAGTGCTAGAGGACCAGCTAACGAGCAGTACTTC